These 19 T cell receptor beta chains were all obtained from the same sample, sequenced in a study of shared clonotypes between healthy human individuals. The method was immunoSEQ multiplex PCR; TCRdb's version includes in-frame clones alone and lacks a portion of them. The sample yields some 800,000 clones, approximately 92% seen once. CD45RO-negative cells were positively selected for CCR7, leaving out terminally differentiated effector memory CD45RA+ cells. What was sequenced was naive CD8+ T cells sorted from blood. Receptor source: a man under 40 in good health.

The chain has TRBV30 and TRBJ1-1; 7 bases align to TRBD1. The CDR3 consists of 12 residues. The trim removed 2 bases at V and 6 bases at J, leaving 3 bases unmatched. The germline CDR1 and CDR2 sequences are GTSNPN and SVGIG (reference sequence). The CDR3 region has the DNA TGTGCCTGGAGTTCCCAGGGGGCTGAAGCTTTCTTT. Encoded protein: CAWSSQGAEAFF.

The chain carries TRBV2 and TRBJ2-7, with TRBD2 matching over 8 bases. This CDR3 region has 14 residues. CDR1 is SNHLY and CDR2 is FYNNEI in the germline V gene. Trimming cost V 6 bases and J 2 bases; bases outside gene matches: 6. The CDR3 region is CASRGTSGTYEQYF. CDR3 nucleotides: TGTGCCAGCAGAGGTACTAGCGGAACCTACGAGCAGTACTTC. The full variable domain, its missing parts supplied by reference TRBV2 and TRBJ2-7, is EPEVTQTPSHQVTQMGQEVILRCVPISNHLYFYWYRQILGQKVEFLVSFYNNEISEKSEIFDDQFSVERPDGSNFTLKIRSTKLEDSAMYFCASRGTSGTYEQYFGPGTRLTVT.

The chain links TRBV7-6 to TRBJ2-7; 10 positions agree with TRBD2. The CDR3 covers 17 residues. Germline assignment: CDR1 SGHVS and CDR2 FNYEAQ. After removal of 4 bases from V and 6 bases from J, the junction contained 15 bases not matched to a gene. CDR3 loop: CASSYNSRLAGDAEQYF. CDR3 in DNA: TGTGCCAGCAGCTATAACTCGCGGCTAGCGGGAGACGCCGAGCAGTACTTC. The entire variable domain, with the rest obtained from reference TRBV7-6 and TRBJ2-7, is as follows: GAGVSQSPRYKVTKRGQDVALRCDPISGHVSLYWYRQALGQGPEFLTYFNYEAQQDKSGLPNDRFSAERPEGSISTLTIQRTEQRDSAMYRCASSYNSRLAGDAEQYFGPGTRLTVT.

DNA of the CDR3: TGTGCCAGCTCACCACCAGGACAGAACTCCTACAATGAGCAGTTCTTC. Its translation is CASSPPGQNSYNEQFF. The J gene is TRBJ2-1, the V gene TRBV18; perhaps TRBD1 as D (6 bases). The length of the CDR3 is 16 residues. V dropped 0 bases and J dropped 0 bases, with 9 bases sitting between them. Germline lookup yields CDR1 KGHSH and CDR2 LQKENI.

The chain is built from TRBV27 and TRBJ2-7; 14 nucleotides line up with TRBD2. V lost 5 bases and J lost 0; bases outside the gene matches: 3. Germline V gene data show CDR1 as MNHEY and CDR2 as SMNVEV (reference sequence). The CDR3 is 16 amino acids. The CDR3 region is CASSQGTSGSSYEQYF. The CDR3, as DNA: TGTGCCAGCAGTCAGGGGACTAGCGGGAGCTCCTACGAGCAGTACTTC.

V gene TRBV4-1 combines with J gene TRBJ2-3; D possibly corresponds to TRBD2 (6 bases). From germline, CDR1 is MGHRA and CDR2 YSYEKL. The length of the CDR3 is 17 residues. V dropped 5 bases and J dropped 4 bases, with 22 bases sitting between them. The CDR3, as DNA: TGCGCCAGCAGCAACACTAGGCCGGGACTGAGGGCAGATACGCAGTATTTT. Its protein is CASSNTRPGLRADTQYF.

This rearrangement joins TRBV7-9 to TRBJ2-3; TRBD2 matches 8 bases. The germline CDR1 and CDR2 sequences are SEHNR and FQNEAQ (reference sequence). Germline trimming cut 4 bases from V and 2 bases from J; bases unmatched to any gene: 14. This CDR3 is built from 18 residues. For the CDR3, the DNA is TGTGCCAGCAGCTCAAGCCTCCGGACTAGCACAAACACAGATACGCAGTATTTT. It encodes CASSSSLRTSTNTDTQYF.

The chain is built from TRBV5-4 and TRBJ2-3; no reliable D call. The CDR3 extends over 9 amino acids. Trimming took off 7 bases at V and 6 bases at J, with 3 bases between the two ends. The germline CDR1 and CDR2 sequences are SGHNT and YYREEE (reference sequence). CDR3: CASGDTQYF. The CDR3 DNA sequence: TGTGCCAGCGGGGATACGCAGTATTTT.

J is TRBJ2-1 and V is TRBV30, with D possibly matching TRBD1 (5 bases). Germline lookup yields CDR1 GTSNPN and CDR2 SVGIG (reference sequence). CDR3 length equals 13 residues. V dropped 1 base and J dropped 9 bases, with 13 bases sitting between them. Here the CDR3 reads CAWSGLGVGEQFF. The CDR3 coding sequence is TGTGCCTGGAGTGGTCTAGGGGTCGGTGAGCAGTTCTTC.

The J gene is TRBJ2-7, the V gene TRBV7-9, with D possibly being TRBD2 (5 bases). CDR3 length: 14 residues. The germline CDR1 and CDR2 sequences are SEHNR and FQNEAQ (reference sequence). V was clipped by 3 bases and J by 0 bases, with 9 bases between them. DNA of the CDR3: TGTGCCAGCAGCTTGGACTTCAACTCCTACGAGCAGTACTTC. It yields the protein CASSLDFNSYEQYF.

V gene TRBV11-3 combines with J gene TRBJ2-1, with 16 bases lining up with TRBD2. This CDR3 spans 18 amino acids. The V gene's germline CDR1 is SGHNT and CDR2 YENEEA. Trimming removed 5 bases from V and 4 bases from J; junction bases left unmatched: 8. Written as DNA, the CDR3 is TGTGCCAGCAGCCCCGGGACTAGCGGGAGGGGCGGTTACAATGAGCAGTTCTTC. This encodes CASSPGTSGRGGYNEQFF. The full variable domain, completed using reference TRBV11-3 and TRBJ2-1, is EAGVVQSPRYKIIEKKQPVAFWCNPISGHNTLYWYLQNLGQGPELLIRYENEEAVDDSQLPKDRFSAERLKGVDSTLKIQPAELGDSAVYLCASSPGTSGRGGYNEQFFGPGTRLTVL.

The J gene is TRBJ2-3, the V gene TRBV7-6; D ambiguous. V lost 5 bases and J 4 bases, leaving 16 bases between the germline ends. The CDR3 contains 15 residues. The germline V gene encodes CDR1 SGHVS and CDR2 FNYEAQ. The CDR3 DNA reads as TGTGCCAGCAGCGCATCCCCTAGTTTTGCAGATACGCAGTATTTT. Translating it yields CASSASPSFADTQYF.

The chain employs TRBV7-2 and TRBJ2-1; maybe TRBD2 (7 bases). This CDR3 spans 17 amino acids. From germline, CDR1 is SGHTA and CDR2 FQGNSA. V lost 5 bases to trimming and J lost 1 base, with 18 bases between them. CDR3 coding DNA: TGTGCCAGCAGCCAATTTGGGGGGGCATGGTCCTACAATGAGCAGTTCTTC. This encodes CASSQFGGAWSYNEQFF.

V and J are TRBV30 and TRBJ2-1; tentative D call: TRBD1 (6 bases). This CDR3 is built from 13 residues. Trimming shortened V by 1 base and J by 5 bases, and 9 bases separated the two germline ends. The germline V gene encodes CDR1 GTSNPN and CDR2 SVGIG (reference sequence). This CDR3 is CAWSGGQHNEQFF. The DNA for the CDR3 is TGTGCCTGGAGTGGGGGACAACACAATGAGCAGTTCTTC. Filled out from reference TRBV30 and TRBJ2-1, the complete variable domain reads SQTIHQWPATLVQPVGSPLSLECTVEGTSNPNLYWYRQAAGRGLQLLFYSVGIGQISSEVPQNLSASRPQDRQFILSSKKLLLSDSGFYLCAWSGGQHNEQFFGPGTRLTVL.

This rearrangement joins TRBV19 to TRBJ2-5; no clear D. Germline CDR1 reads LNHDA; CDR2 reads SQIVND (reference sequence). V was clipped by 8 bases and J by 4 bases, with 17 bases between them. There are 14 residues in the CDR3. The CDR3 region is CASGPPYGSETQYF. As DNA, the CDR3 is TGTGCCAGTGGGCCCCCATACGGTTCAGAGACCCAGTACTTC.

Only one count was recorded for this clone. The chain carries TRBV27 and TRBJ2-1; no definite D call. The CDR3 extends over 16 amino acids. Trimming removed 5 bases from V and 4 bases from J, with 18 bases in between. Germline CDR1 MNHEY, CDR2 SMNVEV (reference sequence). CDR3 sequence reads: CASSPWALEDYNEQFF. For the CDR3, the DNA is TGTGCCAGCAGTCCCTGGGCCCTAGAGGATTACAATGAGCAGTTCTTC.

The chain has TRBV27 and TRBJ1-1; a weak D match, TRBD1 (5 bases). The CDR3 spans 14 residues. Germline V gives CDR1 MNHEY, CDR2 SMNVEV (reference sequence). Trimming stripped 5 bases from V and 11 bases from J, with 21 bases between. The CDR3 sequence is CASSRNGGALGAFF. The CDR3, as DNA: TGTGCCAGCAGTCGGAATGGGGGAGCTCTTGGGGCTTTCTTT.

V and J are TRBV28 and TRBJ2-1, with TRBD2 identical over 8 bases. The CDR3 is made up of 13 amino acids. V lost 8 bases to trimming and J lost 8 bases; unmatched junction nucleotides: 8. The germline CDR1 and CDR2 sequences are MDHEN and SYDVKM. The CDR3 loop reads CASRAAGVYEQFF. DNA of the CDR3: TGTGCCAGCCGGGCAGCGGGAGTCTATGAGCAGTTCTTC. Looking up the rest from reference TRBV28 and TRBJ2-1 gives the full variable domain: DVKVTQSSRYLVKRTGEKVFLECVQDMDHENMFWYRQDPGLGLRLIYFSYDVKMKEKGDIPEGYSVSREKKERFSLILESASTNQTSMYLCASRAAGVYEQFFGPGTRLTVL.

This clone has only one observation. V gene TRBV7-9 combines with J gene TRBJ2-1, with a possible D match to TRBD1 (6 bases). The V gene lost 1 base and the J gene lost 2 bases, with 15 bases spanning the gap. There are 17 residues in the CDR3. The germline V gene has CDR1 SEHNR and CDR2 FQNEAQ (reference sequence). The CDR3 DNA is TGTGCCAGCAGCTTAGATTCCTGGACAGAAACCTACAATGAGCAGTTCTTC. Translation: CASSLDSWTETYNEQFF.